The 23 T cell receptor beta chains presented below share a single source sample, sequenced in a study of blood T cell repertoires in COVID-19 (dated by TCRdb to 2019 to 2021). Library preparation was by the immunoSEQ multiplex PCR assay. Imported from immuneACCESS, the table was reduced by TCRdb to in-frame sequences with V and J called. These copies leave out some clones; in studies compared against another copy, an unresolved V gene accounts for under half, and the cause of the remainder is not known. The sample data list some 15,000 clones, and about 80% of these were observed just once. Together, the top ten hold about 27% of the sample. The sequencing input was peripheral blood. All receptors derive from a woman in her 70s with active COVID-19.

V is TRBV9 and J is TRBJ2-7; D unclear. The CDR3 is 14 residues long. Germline values: CDR1 SGDLS, CDR2 YYNGEE. The germline V and J ends were trimmed by 0 bases and 0 bases, with 7 bases remaining between them. CDR3: CASSVATGSYEQYF. DNA of the CDR3: TGTGCCAGCAGCGTAGCTACGGGCTCCTACGAGCAGTACTTC.

V is TRBV3-1 (or the pseudogene TRBV3-2) and J is TRBJ2-7; no definite D call. This CDR3 has 14 residues. V was cut by 4 bases and J by 1 base, with 11 bases left in between. Looked up from germline, CDR1 is LGHDT and CDR2 is YNNKEL (reference sequence). The DNA for the CDR3 is TGTGCCAGCAGCCGGCGGATGGGTTCCTACGAGCAGTACTTC. Residues: CASSRRMGSYEQYF.

The chain carries TRBV18 and TRBJ2-1; 10 bases agree with TRBD2. Unmatched junction bases numbered 8, after V lost 5 bases and J lost 7 bases. Germline CDR1 and CDR2: KGHSH and LQKENI. This CDR3 comprises 15 residues. This CDR3 is CASSATSGNGNEQFF. The CDR3 DNA is TGTGCCAGCTCAGCAACTAGCGGGAATGGGAATGAGCAGTTCTTC.

The V gene is TRBV27, the J gene TRBJ2-2; 13 nucleotides match TRBD2. The V gene end was trimmed by 5 bases and the J gene end by 7 bases; junction bases not matched to a gene: 7. Per germline, CDR1 MNHEY and CDR2 SMNVEV (reference sequence). The CDR3 runs 16 residues. The CDR3 spells CASSPGLAGTGGELFF. In nucleotides, the CDR3 is TGTGCCAGCAGTCCGGGACTAGCGGGGACGGGCGGGGAGCTGTTTTTT.

The rearrangement links TRBV28 to TRBJ2-5; perhaps TRBD2 as D (6 bases). Deletions cut 3 bases from V and 5 bases from J, with 28 bases between. The CDR3 covers 19 residues. Germline lookup yields CDR1 MDHEN and CDR2 SYDVKM. The CDR3 spells CASSFPYGPRTKGRETQYF. CDR3 bases: TGTGCCAGCAGTTTTCCCTATGGCCCGAGGACTAAGGGTCGGGAGACCCAGTACTTC.

The V call is TRBV7-9, the J call TRBJ2-1, with TRBD2 identical over 9 bases. Germline CDR1 is SEHNR and CDR2 is FQNEAQ (reference sequence). V lost 5 bases to trimming and J lost 7 bases; unmatched junction nucleotides: 9. CDR3 length: 15 residues. This CDR3 is CASSLLAGATNEQFF. CDR3 DNA sequence: TGTGCCAGCAGCCTATTAGCGGGAGCGACGAATGAGCAGTTCTTC.

This clone showed up just a few times. The chain uses TRBV20-1 and TRBJ2-7, with D possibly being TRBD1 (6 bases). V was shortened by 0 bases and J by 9 bases, with 9 bases between the two germline ends. The CDR3 consists of 11 residues. Germline V gene sequence: CDR1 DFQATT, CDR2 SNEGSKA (reference sequence). CDR3 protein: CSARETGRQYF. CDR3 DNA sequence: TGCAGTGCTAGAGAAACAGGGAGGCAGTACTTC.

This clone was seen just once. The chain links TRBV6-1 to TRBJ1-1; D not certain. Trimming pared 2 bases from V and 2 bases from J, leaving 15 bases between. Germline CDR1 reads MNHNS; CDR2 reads SASEGT. The CDR3 consists of 16 residues. The CDR3 protein is CASSEFTTLSNTEAFF. As DNA, the CDR3 is TGTGCCAGCAGTGAATTTACCACCCTTAGTAACACTGAAGCTTTCTTT.

The chain carries TRBV6-5 and TRBJ2-7, with TRBD2 matching 9 bases. This CDR3 contains 15 residues. CDR1 MNHEY and CDR2 SVGAGI come from the germline V gene. V was pared by 0 bases and J by 0 bases, with 0 bases of the junction left unmatched. The CDR3 loop is CASSYSSGSSYEQYF. CDR3 sequence (DNA): TGTGCCAGCAGTTACTCTAGCGGGAGCTCCTACGAGCAGTACTTC.

This clone was found once. The chain joins TRBV28 to TRBJ1-5, with D possibly matching TRBD1 (6 bases). This CDR3 has 15 amino acids. V lost 7 bases to trimming and J lost 0 bases, with 13 bases between them. Germline values: CDR1 MDHEN, CDR2 SYDVKM. The chain's CDR3 is CASKFQGHSNQPQHF. DNA of the CDR3: TGTGCCAGCAAATTTCAGGGACATAGCAATCAGCCCCAGCATTTT.

V is TRBV18 and J is TRBJ2-1, with 8 bases matching TRBD1. J lost 5 bases, V lost 5 bases, and 2 bases had no gene match. This CDR3 region has 13 residues. Germline assignment: CDR1 KGHSH and CDR2 LQKENI. CDR3 in amino acids: CASSGTGNNEQFF. For the CDR3, the DNA is TGTGCCAGCTCAGGGACAGGCAACAATGAGCAGTTCTTC.

The J gene is TRBJ1-5, the V gene TRBV7-2, with D unclear. CDR1 and CDR2 from the germline V gene are SGHTA and FQGNSA. The CDR3 length is 14 residues. V lost 3 bases and J lost 4, with 10 bases in between. In DNA, the CDR3 is TGTGCCAGCAGCTTGCAGACACAAAATCAGCCCCAGCATTTT. Its protein product is CASSLQTQNQPQHF.

This chain joins TRBV21-1 and TRBJ1-4; the D segment call TRBD1 is taken from the table without a DNA check. TRBV21-1 corresponds to a pseudogene. This CDR3 is built from 13 residues. DNA for the CDR3: TGTGCCAGCATAGACAGGATTAATGAAAAACTGTTTTTT. This translates into CASIDRINEKLFF.

In this sample, this clone turned up a few times. The V gene is TRBV25-1, the J gene TRBJ2-5, with D unclear. The V gene lost 3 bases and the J gene lost 7 bases, with 6 bases spanning the gap. CDR1 is MGHDK, CDR2 SYGVNS, per germline. CDR3 length: 11 residues. This CDR3 reads CASSESRTQYF. As DNA, the CDR3 is TGTGCCAGCAGTGAGTCCCGGACCCAGTACTTC.

This clone was counted once. The rearrangement links TRBV9 to TRBJ2-2; D unresolved. V lost 4 bases and J lost 4, with 11 bases in between. Germline V lookup: CDR1 SGDLS, CDR2 YYNGEE. CDR3 size: 14 residues. The CDR3, as DNA: TGTGCCAGCAGCCCATTCACAAGCACCGGGGAGCTGTTTTTT. Residues: CASSPFTSTGELFF.

The genes are TRBV6-4 and TRBJ2-1; TRBD2 might be the D (5 bases). Between the trimmed V and J ends, which lost 4 bases and 5 bases, there was a span of 12 bases. The germline V gene has CDR1 MRHNA and CDR2 SNTAGT. The CDR3 is 14 residues long. The CDR3 DNA reads as TGTGCCAGCAGTGTCCAGACGGGGAACAATGAGCAGTTCTTC. Amino acids: CASSVQTGNNEQFF.

In this sample, this clone turned up once. V and J are TRBV25-1 and TRBJ2-3; 9 nucleotides line up with TRBD2. Germline V gene sequence: CDR1 MGHDK, CDR2 SYGVNS. V shed 3 bases and J 1 base; nucleotides not matched to a gene: 5. CDR3 length: 16 amino acids. CDR3 bases: TGTGCCAGCAGTGATAGCGGGAGAACGGGCACAGATACGCAGTATTTT. This sequence encodes CASSDSGRTGTDTQYF. Full variable domain (outside the CDR3, taken from reference TRBV25-1 and TRBJ2-3): EADIYQTPRYLVIGTGKKITLECSQTMGHDKMYWYQQDPGMELHLIHYSYGVNSTEKGDLSSESTVSRIRTEHFPLTLESARPSHTSQYLCASSDSGRTGTDTQYFGPGTRLTVL.

This chain links TRBV10-1 with TRBJ2-3; D is undetermined. Per germline, CDR1 WNHNN and CDR2 SYGVQD (reference sequence). V lost 2 bases, J lost 4 bases, and 7 bases lay in between. This CDR3 has 13 amino acids. CDR3: CASSEEYPDTQYF. Written as DNA, the CDR3 is TGCGCCAGCAGTGAGGAGTATCCAGATACGCAGTATTTT.

This chain joins TRBV15 and TRBJ1-6; tentative D call: TRBD1 (5 bases). Germline assignment: CDR1 LNHNV and CDR2 YYDKDF (reference sequence). The CDR3 loop spans 18 amino acids. Trimming took 0 bases from V and 9 from J, leaving 21 bases between them. Here the CDR3 reads CATSRDTPEHSRGSPLHF. In nucleotides, the CDR3 is TGTGCCACCAGCAGAGATACGCCGGAGCACTCTAGGGGTTCACCCCTCCACTTT.

DNA of the CDR3: TGTGCCAGTAGTAGCAGGTTCGACGAGCAGTACTTC. It translates to CASSSRFDEQYF. The chain employs TRBV19 and TRBJ2-7; D unclear. The CDR3 has 12 residues. Germline CDR1 reads LNHDA; CDR2 reads SQIVND (reference sequence). V gave up 4 bases and J gave up 5 bases, with 9 bases separating them.

A few counts support this clone. V gene TRBV4-1 combines with J gene TRBJ1-2; D remains ambiguous. CDR1 is MGHRA and CDR2 is YSYEKL in the germline V gene. CDR3 length equals 13 residues. V lost 1 base to trimming and J lost 2 bases, with 5 bases between them. The CDR3 bases are TGCGCCAGCAGCCAAGCCAGAAACTATGGCTACACCTTC. Encoded protein: CASSQARNYGYTF.

The gene calls are TRBV28 and TRBJ1-2, with 7 bases aligning to TRBD1. This CDR3 has 15 amino acids. V lost 6 bases and J lost 3; bases outside the gene matches: 10. Germline CDR1 is MDHEN and CDR2 is SYDVKM. The chain's CDR3 is CASRPTGQVYYGYTF. For the CDR3, the DNA is TGTGCCAGCAGACCTACCGGACAGGTATACTATGGCTACACCTTC.

This chain uses TRBV10-3 with TRBJ2-5; D possibly corresponds to TRBD2 (6 bases). Germline-derived CDR1 and CDR2 are ENHRY and SYGVKD. V lost 3 bases and J lost 1, with 12 bases in between. The CDR3 sequence is 15 residues long. As DNA, the CDR3 is TGTGCCATCAGTGACCGCCGGGACTTCCAAGAGACCCAGTACTTC. It specifies CAISDRRDFQETQYF.